This TCR beta chain was sequenced during a study of blood T cell repertoires in COVID-19. Study-level information: COVID-19 samples from acute and convalescent phases originated in the United States, Italy and Spain. In each case, the material was cDNA or gDNA derived from T cells, B-cell-depleted T cells, or PBMCs.

As handled by the study authors: It was from reference gene primer amplification that nucleated cell counts were estimated. Generated by immunoSEQ multiplex PCR, the TCRdb table keeps only in-frame clones and is missing some. V and J calls plus clone size are reproduced from that table; the DNA served to infer D and trimming. The table has 110,000 to 150,000 clones, roughly three quarters seen once. The CDR3 covers 13 residues. Germline assignment: CDR1 MNHEY and CDR2 SVGAGI. Between the trimmed V and J ends, which lost 2 bases and 4 bases, there was a span of 8 bases. The chain joins TRBV6-5 to TRBJ1-2; D possibly corresponds to TRBD1 (6 bases). Sequenced material: peripheral blood. The sequence derives from a man aged 50 to 60 with active or convalescent COVID-19. The CDR3 DNA sequence: TGTGCCAGCAGTTACGGGGGCGTCTATGGCTACACCTTC. This encodes CASSYGGVYGYTF.